The 29 T cell receptor beta chains below all came from one sample that was sequenced in a study of regulatory T cells in long-lasting Graves disease. Building the TCR beta libraries relied on iRepertoire HTBI primers, and CDR3 regions underwent Arm-PCR. One entry per CDR3 protein results from TCRdb running MiXCR on the multiplex PCR reads. The repertoire holds approximately 490,000 distinct CDR3 sequences, with about 16% as singletons. Documented time point: newly diagnosed GD, antithyroid drugs for less than 3 months. Researchers made the TCR library from RNA that was extracted from PBMCs. The same data also went into a second study, on T cells in Graves' hyperthyroidism and ophthalmopathy.

The sequenced sample was peripheral blood mononuclear cells (PBMCs), obtained at new diagnosis, from a patient treated with antithyroid drugs. The receptors here all came from a man aged 35 to 55 with Graves disease.

This chain uses TRBV2 with TRBJ2-5; tentative D call: TRBD2 (6 bases). The CDR3 contains 12 residues. Trimming removed 5 bases from V and 10 bases from J, with 14 bases in between. Germline V CDR1 and CDR2: SNHLY, FYNNEI. The CDR3 DNA reads as TGTGCCAGCAGTACCGGACTATCCTTCCAGTACTTC. As protein: CASSTGLSFQYF.

The V and J genes are TRBV6-2 or TRBV6-3 and TRBJ2-2; perhaps TRBD2 as D (6 bases). V lost 6 bases and J lost 4, with 18 bases in between. The CDR3 runs to 16 residues. Germline lookup yields CDR1 MNHEY and CDR2 SVGEGT. CDR3 sequence reads: CASRQGRTDLTGELFF. DNA of the CDR3: TGTGCCAGCAGGCAAGGGAGGACGGATCTCACCGGGGAGCTGTTTTTT.

This clonotype was detected many times. This chain joins TRBV30 and TRBJ1-1; D possibly corresponds to TRBD1 (5 bases). The germline gives CDR1 GTSNPN, CDR2 SVGIG (reference sequence). V lost 4 bases and J lost 6, with 6 bases in between. This CDR3 is built from 10 residues. DNA of the CDR3: TGTGCCTGGATCAGGGCTGAAGCTTTCTTT. It specifies CAWIRAEAFF.

A few counts support this clonotype. V usage is TRBV15 and J usage is TRBJ2-1; 8 nucleotides match TRBD2. V was pared by 1 base and J by 4 bases, with 6 bases of the junction left unmatched. Germline CDR1 is LNHNV and CDR2 is YYDKDF (reference sequence). The CDR3 is made up of 16 amino acids. CDR3 coding DNA: TGTGCCACCAGCAGAGTAGTCGGGAGGGGATACAATGAGCAGTTCTTC. Protein: CATSRVVGRGYNEQFF.

This clonotype showed up many times. The V and J genes are TRBV6-2 or TRBV6-3 and TRBJ2-7; D possibly corresponds to TRBD2 (6 bases). V gave up 1 base and J gave up 6 bases, with 13 bases separating them. Germline CDR1 MNHEY, CDR2 SVGEGT. The CDR3 loop spans 14 amino acids. The CDR3 here is CASSYLREGGEQYF. In DNA, the CDR3 is TGTGCCAGCAGTTACTTGCGGGAAGGCGGCGAGCAGTACTTC.

This clonotype was recorded many times. The rearrangement joins TRBV7-2 to TRBJ2-7; 10 nucleotides match TRBD2. This CDR3 is built from 13 residues. V lost 6 bases to trimming and J lost 7 bases; unmatched junction nucleotides: 6. Germline CDR1 is SGHTA and CDR2 is FQGNSA. CDR3 in amino acids: CASRTPGLAEQYF. The CDR3 DNA is TGTGCCAGCAGAACACCGGGACTAGCGGAGCAGTACTTC.

This clonotype came up many times. This chain links TRBV10-3 with TRBJ2-5; a weak D match, TRBD1 (5 bases). Germline assignment: CDR1 ENHRY and CDR2 SYGVKD. This CDR3 contains 15 residues. Trimming took off 2 bases at V and 4 bases at J, with 14 bases between the two ends. The CDR3 sequence is CAISEKGRAGETQYF. The CDR3 bases are TGTGCCATCAGTGAGAAGGGCAGGGCAGGAGAGACCCAGTACTTC.

This clonotype was seen only a few times. The chain has TRBV9 and TRBJ2-1; possible D gene TRBD2, 5 bases. Germline V gives CDR1 SGDLS, CDR2 YYNGEE. CDR3 length: 13 residues. The ends were cut back, 4 bases at V and 5 bases at J, with 10 bases in the middle. As DNA, the CDR3 is TGTGCCAGCAGCCCCACTAGGCACAATGAGCAGTTCTTC. Its protein product is CASSPTRHNEQFF.

The V call is TRBV20-1, the J call TRBJ2-4, with TRBD2 identical over 10 bases. The CDR3 is made up of 15 amino acids. The ends lost 6 bases at V and 3 bases at J; junction bases unmatched: 8. Germline CDR1 and CDR2: DFQATT and SNEGSKA (reference sequence). The CDR3 nucleotides read TGCAGTGCCAACCTAGCGGGAGTGGGCAAAAACATTCAGTACTTC. As protein: CSANLAGVGKNIQYF.

This clonotype was seen a few times. The gene calls are TRBV27 and TRBJ2-2, with 11 bases matching TRBD2. Germline V gene sequence: CDR1 MNHEY, CDR2 SMNVEV (reference sequence). The CDR3 is made up of 17 amino acids. Trimming at V came to 5 bases and at J to 0 bases, leaving 5 bases not matched to a gene. The chain's CDR3 is CASSRDSGRANTGELFF. Written as DNA, the CDR3 is TGTGCCAGCAGTAGAGATAGCGGGAGGGCGAACACCGGGGAGCTGTTTTTT.

The rearrangement links TRBV27 to TRBJ1-4; D gene unclear. The germline gives CDR1 MNHEY, CDR2 SMNVEV (reference sequence). This CDR3 has 15 residues. V lost 1 base, J lost 7 bases, and 13 bases lay in between. The CDR3 loop is CASSLFTNNIEKLFF. The CDR3 bases are TGTGCCAGCAGTTTATTTACAAACAACATTGAAAAACTGTTTTTT.

The genes are TRBV19 and TRBJ1-5, with D unresolved. Trimming took 6 bases from V and 2 from J, leaving 11 bases between them. This CDR3 is built from 14 residues. Germline V lookup: CDR1 LNHDA, CDR2 SQIVND (reference sequence). The CDR3 is CASRPPGGNQPQHF. CDR3 nucleotides: TGTGCCAGTAGACCCCCCGGCGGCAATCAGCCCCAGCATTTT.

This clonotype appeared many times. The chain joins TRBV5-4 to TRBJ2-2; 12 bases are shared with TRBD1. The V gene's germline CDR1 is SGHNT and CDR2 YYREEE (reference sequence). The CDR3 spans 16 residues. After removal of 0 bases from V and 7 bases from J, the junction contained 4 bases not matched to a gene. CDR3 nucleotides: TGTGCCAGCAGCTTGGTGGGACAGGGGGCCAACGGGGAGCTGTTTTTT. Translation: CASSLVGQGANGELFF. The full variable domain, in which reference TRBV5-4 and TRBJ2-2 provide the parts outside the CDR3, is ETGVTQSPTHLIKTRGQQVTLRCSSQSGHNTVSWYQQALGQGPQFIFQYYREEENGRGNFPPRFSGLQFPNYSSELNVNALELDDSALYLCASSLVGQGANGELFFGEGSRLTVL.

The rearrangement joins TRBV5-1 to TRBJ1-1; D possibly corresponds to TRBD1 (6 bases). Germline CDR1 is SGHRS and CDR2 is YFSETQ. The V gene lost 0 bases and the J gene lost 5 bases, with 14 bases spanning the gap. This CDR3 comprises 15 residues. The chain's CDR3 is CASSLEERRGTEAFF. The CDR3 DNA reads TGCGCCAGCAGCTTGGAAGAGCGGAGGGGGACTGAAGCTTTCTTT.

At least ten counts were recorded for this clonotype. The chain is built from TRBV24-1 and TRBJ2-5; 12 bases match TRBD2. V lost 4 bases, J lost 5 bases, and 4 bases stayed unmatched. Germline V gene lookup returns CDR1 KGHDR and CDR2 SFDVKD. The length of the CDR3 is 15 residues. The CDR3 nucleotides are TGTGCCACCAGTGACCGACTAGCGGGAGTGGAGACCCAGTACTTC. This translates into CATSDRLAGVETQYF.

The V gene is TRBV14, the J gene TRBJ1-2, with no clear D. Germline lookup yields CDR1 SGHDN and CDR2 FVKESK. The CDR3 totals 15 residues. Trimming left V 2 bases short and J 8 bases short, with 18 bases between. This CDR3 reads CASSQIGITASGYTF. CDR3 in DNA: TGTGCCAGCAGCCAAATCGGGATAACGGCCAGCGGCTACACCTTC. Complete variable domain (other parts from reference TRBV14 and TRBJ1-2): EAGVTQFPSHSVIEKGQTVTLRCDPISGHDNLYWYRRVMGKEIKFLLHFVKESKQDESGMPNNRFLAERTGGTYSTLKVQPAELEDSGVYFCASSQIGITASGYTFGSGTRLTVV.

This clonotype was seen only a few times. This sequence joins TRBV7-2 and TRBJ1-5; the match to TRBD1 covers 8 bases. The CDR3 runs 15 residues. CDR1 is SGHTA, CDR2 FQGNSA, per germline. The J segment lost 7 bases and the V segment lost 1 base, leaving 6 bases of the junction unmatched. The CDR3 sequence: CASSLGGTGRQPQHF. CDR3 DNA sequence: TGTGCCAGCAGCTTAGGGGGGACAGGCAGACAGCCCCAGCATTTT.

At least ten counts were recorded for this clonotype. This sequence joins TRBV28 and TRBJ2-7; TRBD2 might be the D (5 bases). Germline V lookup: CDR1 MDHEN, CDR2 SYDVKM. Trimming left V 2 bases short and J 2 bases short, with 13 bases between. The CDR3 contains 15 residues. CDR3 in DNA: TGTGCCAGCAGTTTAGTGGCAGTCGGGGCCTACGAGCAGTACTTC. It translates to CASSLVAVGAYEQYF. Full variable domain (missing parts from reference TRBV28 and TRBJ2-7): DVKVTQSSRYLVKRTGEKVFLECVQDMDHENMFWYRQDPGLGLRLIYFSYDVKMKEKGDIPEGYSVSREKKERFSLILESASTNQTSMYLCASSLVAVGAYEQYFGPGTRLTVT.

This clonotype was detected many times. The chain uses TRBV20-1 and TRBJ2-5; 9 bases are shared with TRBD1. V shed 5 bases and J 2 bases; nucleotides not matched to a gene: 3. The CDR3 has 13 amino acids. Germline-derived CDR1 and CDR2 are DFQATT and SNEGSKA (reference sequence). The CDR3 is CSASGQGQETQYF. CDR3 sequence (DNA): TGCAGTGCTTCCGGACAGGGGCAAGAGACCCAGTACTTC.

This clonotype was counted a few times. The chain joins TRBV28 to TRBJ2-7; D not resolved. The CDR3 length is 14 residues. Trimming removed 6 bases from V and 0 bases from J, with 12 bases in between. Germline-derived CDR1 and CDR2 are MDHEN and SYDVKM. CDR3: CASSHYSYSYEQYF. The CDR3 DNA reads as TGTGCCAGCAGCCATTACAGTTACTCCTACGAGCAGTACTTC.

As to this clonotype: At one boundary the junction diverges from the germline segment, which might be a read error. The J gene is TRBJ2-7, the V gene TRBV6-1; maybe TRBD1 (6 bases). Germline V lookup: CDR1 MNHNS, CDR2 SASEGT. This CDR3 has 11 residues. The chain's CDR3 is CVSQGGGEQYF. The CDR3 coding sequence is TGTGTCTCACAGGGTGGCGGCGAGCAATACTTC.

This clonotype has ten or more counts. V usage is TRBV20-1 and J usage is TRBJ2-1; the match to TRBD2 covers 9 bases. Germline CDR1 DFQATT, CDR2 SNEGSKA (reference sequence). V gave up 6 bases and J gave up 1 base; unmatched junction bases: 7. The CDR3 has 15 amino acids. CDR3 bases: TGCAGTGCGTCCAGACTAGCGGATTCCTACAATGAGCAGTTCTTC. As protein: CSASRLADSYNEQFF.

This clonotype was seen more than once but under ten times. The chain uses TRBV12-3 or TRBV12-4 and TRBJ2-1; tentatively, D is TRBD2 (6 bases). This CDR3 has 14 amino acids. Trimming removed 8 bases at V and 7 bases at J, with 18 bases between. CDR3 region: CASCPSGAVNEQFF. In DNA form, the CDR3 reads TGTGCCAGCTGCCCCTCGGGAGCCGTAAATGAGCAGTTCTTC.

V gene TRBV20-1 combines with J gene TRBJ1-4; tentatively, D is TRBD1 (5 bases). The CDR3 has 13 amino acids. Trimming removed 6 bases at V and 8 bases at J, with 16 bases between. In germline, CDR1 is DFQATT, CDR2 SNEGSKA (reference sequence). DNA for the CDR3: TGCAGTGCCGACCCAGGGTCGGGAGAAAAACTGTTTTTT. The encoded protein is CSADPGSGEKLFF.

In its sample, this clonotype was seen a few times. V gene TRBV18 combines with J gene TRBJ2-1; D might be TRBD2 (5 bases). From germline, CDR1 is KGHSH and CDR2 LQKENI. The CDR3 has 17 residues. Trimming took off 3 bases at V and 1 base at J, with 16 bases between the two ends. The CDR3: CASSPLSGSSSYNEQFF. The DNA for the CDR3 is TGTGCCAGCTCACCCCTGTCGGGGTCCTCTTCCTACAATGAGCAGTTCTTC.

This clonotype was recorded many times. The gene calls are TRBV20-1 and TRBJ2-3; TRBD2 agrees at 10 bases. The CDR3 loop spans 17 amino acids. The germline V gene encodes CDR1 DFQATT and CDR2 SNEGSKA (reference sequence). The V and J ends lost 3 bases and 1 base, in that order; junction bases with no gene match: 10. This CDR3 is CSASYSLGLAGTDTQYF. CDR3 coding DNA: TGCAGTGCTAGCTATAGCCTCGGACTAGCGGGCACAGATACGCAGTATTTT.

This clonotype showed up many times. The chain joins TRBV7-2 to TRBJ2-7; D ambiguous. This CDR3 contains 15 residues. The V gene lost 1 base and the J gene lost 2 bases, with 12 bases spanning the gap. The germline gives CDR1 SGHTA, CDR2 FQGNSA. CDR3 in amino acids: CASSLEVSPPYEQYF. For the CDR3, the DNA is TGTGCCAGCAGCTTAGAAGTCAGTCCTCCCTACGAGCAGTACTTC. Using reference TRBV7-2 and TRBJ2-7 for the parts outside the CDR3, the full variable domain is GAGVSQSPSNKVTEKGKDVELRCDPISGHTALYWYRQSLGQGLEFLIYFQGNSAPDKSGLPSDRFSAERTGGSVSTLTIQRTQQEDSAVYLCASSLEVSPPYEQYFGPGTRLTVT.

This clonotype has a count of ten or more. V usage is TRBV20-1 and J usage is TRBJ1-2; 8 bases agree with TRBD1. CDR3 length: 13 amino acids. Germline-derived CDR1 and CDR2 are DFQATT and SNEGSKA (reference sequence). Germline trimming cut 6 bases from V and 4 bases from J; bases unmatched to any gene: 7. CDR3 residues: CSAEPGTGYGYTF. CDR3 in DNA: TGCAGTGCCGAACCCGGGACAGGCTATGGCTACACCTTC.

This clonotype was detected many times. The genes are TRBV5-1 and TRBJ2-7, with TRBD1 identical over 7 bases. After removal of 4 bases from V and 3 bases from J, the junction contained 4 bases not matched to a gene. This CDR3 is built from 13 residues. Germline CDR1 and CDR2: SGHRS and YFSETQ. The CDR3 nucleotides are TGCGCCAGCAGCCGAAACAGGGGCTACGAGCAGTACTTC. Its translation is CASSRNRGYEQYF.